What follows are 6 T cell receptor beta chains derived from one specimen sequenced in a study of T cells in Graves' hyperthyroidism and ophthalmopathy. Amplification of TCR beta CDR3 regions was performed using RNA transcripts as template. First-round RT-PCR with HTBI primers amplified the TCR CDR3 region. One entry per CDR3 protein, called by TCRdb with MiXCR from the multiplex PCR reads. The sample has a few hundred thousand distinct CDR3 sequences, roughly 15% seen once. The sequenced sample was blood. The receptor source for this set is a woman in her twenties or thirties with Graves' ophthalmopathy.

This clonotype has just a few counts. The CDR3 nucleotides are TGTGCCAGCCGAATTAGCCTTGACAGGGAAAATCAGCCCCAGCATTTT. This translates into CASRISLDRENQPQHF. The chain carries TRBV6-1 and TRBJ1-5, with 7 bases that match TRBD1. V gave up 8 bases and J gave up 4 bases; unmatched junction bases: 14. CDR3 size: 16 residues. The germline CDR1 and CDR2 sequences are MNHNS and SASEGT.

The gene calls are TRBV28 and TRBJ1-6; the match to TRBD1 covers 9 bases. Trimming removed 3 bases from V and 7 bases from J; junction bases left unmatched: 13. The CDR3 is 18 residues long. Germline V gene lookup returns CDR1 MDHEN and CDR2 SYDVKM. This chain's CDR3 is CASSFLVSRTGVNSPLHF. The CDR3 DNA sequence: TGTGCCAGCAGTTTTCTTGTCTCGAGGACAGGGGTGAATTCACCCCTCCACTTT.

The chain has TRBV12-3 or TRBV12-4 and TRBJ1-1; 7 positions agree with TRBD1. This CDR3 comprises 15 residues. J gave up 0 bases and V 6 bases, and 7 bases lay outside the gene matches. The CDR3 bases are TGTGCCAGCAGACCAGACAGGGAGGTGAACACTGAAGCTTTCTTT. Protein sequence: CASRPDREVNTEAFF.

The chain has TRBV4-1 and TRBJ1-3, with 7 bases fitting TRBD1. With 6 bases clipped from V and 3 bases from J, the junction kept 20 bases outside the gene matches. Germline V gives CDR1 MGHRA, CDR2 YSYEKL. CDR3 size: 19 residues. The CDR3 DNA reads TGCGCCAGCAGGGGGCAATACCCGGGACAGAAGATTCATGGAAACACCATATATTTT. This sequence encodes CASRGQYPGQKIHGNTIYF.

This clonotype was observed a few times. This rearrangement joins TRBV19 to TRBJ2-2, with D possibly TRBD2 on 5 matching bases. V shed 6 bases and J shed 7 bases, with 12 bases lying between them. This CDR3 is built from 13 residues. Germline-derived CDR1 and CDR2 are LNHDA and SQIVND (reference sequence). CDR3 amino acids: CASRSSEVGELFF. The DNA of the CDR3 is TGTGCCAGTAGGAGTAGCGAGGTCGGGGAGCTGTTTTTT.

The gene calls are TRBV30 and TRBJ2-2; D not certain. In germline, CDR1 is GTSNPN, CDR2 SVGIG (reference sequence). The CDR3 consists of 11 residues. V was cut by 4 bases and J by 6 bases, with 6 bases left in between. This chain's CDR3 is CAWNKAGELFF. The DNA for the CDR3 is TGTGCCTGGAACAAGGCCGGGGAGCTGTTTTTT.